This TCR beta chain was captured in a study of CD8+CD57+ T cells in acquired aplastic anemia (dated by TCRdb to between 2017 and 2018). A note on the overall study: Extracted DNA from sorted CD4+ and CD8+ cells averaged 3.2 ug, ranging from roughly 0.17 to 27.4 ug. CD8+CD57+ expansion was defined as a frequency above the mean frequency observed in healthy subjects. Broad study findings and their caveats: Approximately 31 CD8+ CDR3 sequences were found in both patients and controls but appeared to be highly expressed in patients and within the immunodominant clones of the patients. No significant difference in CD8+ Simpson's diversity was found between patients and healthy controls (P=0.060).

Concerning this clonotype itself: Its target antigen remains unknown. Compared with germline, one end of the junction differs, possibly owing to a read error.

Patients chosen for sequencing had shown expansion of CD8+CD57+ cells by flow cytometry. Severe acquired aplastic anemia was diagnosed in all patients according to International Study of Aplastic Anemia and Agranulocytosis and Camitta criteria. No therapy had been received by the patients at the time of blood sampling. In this study, sorted CD4+ and CD8+ T cells from the blood of healthy subjects and of severe aplastic anemia patients had their TCR repertoires deep-sequenced. In the USA, patient enrollment took place under clinicaltrials.gov protocols 00001620, 01623167, 00001397, 00071045, 00081523 and 00961064. Ficoll-Paque density gradient centrifugation was used to isolate peripheral blood mononuclear cells. CD4+ and CD8+ T cells were sorted by FACS or magnetic beads before DNA extraction. TCR beta VDJ combination and CDR3 sequence profiling used genomic DNA as the template. An Illumina HiSeq 2000 was the platform used for TCR repertoire sequencing. The paper's processing steps were these. TRBV/TRBJ rearrangement plots, CDR3 size and DJ length profiles, and Simpson's diversity index were used to evaluate the repertoires. The most abundant DNA sequence in the deep sequencing data was taken as the immunodominant clone. CDR3 amino acid sequences were checked for sharing across subjects and were also compared against the VDJdb database and published repertoires. The public reads were quality trimmed at Q25 with fastp and then assembled into clones with MiXCR by TCRdb, keeping productive beta chains. Entries are consolidated by CDR3 protein sequence, retaining the most common genes and DNA. None of the V and J calls come from the authors' own analysis; TCRdb made them. The sample table contains over 150,000 distinct CDR3 sequences; only one count was recorded for nearly 50% of them. The top ten constitute over 10% of the sample.

The sequence came from a human donor with aplastic anemia. Source material: sorted CD4+, CD8+, or CD8+CD57+ T cells (not recorded which) from PBMCs.

The CDR3 reads as follows: CSVDNVAVF. The nucleotide sequence reads TGCAGCGTTGATAATGTAGCGGTCTTC. The chain is assembled from TRBV29-1 and TRBJ2-1; TRBD2 could be the D gene, as 6 bases match. The germline V gene gives CDR1 as SQVTM and CDR2 as ANQGSEA. The CDR3 numbers 9 residues from cysteine through phenylalanine. This entry keeps only the CDR3 DNA: 27 bases, framed from base 1.